Listed here are 4 T cell receptor beta chains from one sample, sequenced in a study of vaccination and CD4 T cells after COVID-19. The treatment: approximately 9-day PBMC culture with coronavirus spike peptide pools or control peptides (ViraFEST assay). Their antigens remain unidentified. Cultured CD4+ T-cell DNA underwent Oncomine TCR Beta short-read sequencing. TCRdb ran MiXCR on the PCR reads and lists one entry per CDR3 protein. Here the sample spans around 20,000 distinct CDR3 sequences, around 60% being singletons. Specimen: CD4+ T cells from blood, cultured in vitro, collected after SARS-CoV-2 vaccination. These receptor sequences come from a human donor who received a COVID-19 vaccine.

The chain has TRBV27 and TRBJ2-5, with a tentative D call TRBD2 (8 bases). The CDR3 loop spans 16 amino acids. Deletions cut 3 bases from V and 1 base from J, with 15 bases between. In germline, CDR1 is MNHEY, CDR2 SMNVEV (reference sequence). The CDR3 loop is CASSLSSGDSQETQYF. DNA of the CDR3: TGTGCCAGCAGTTTGAGTAGCGGGGACAGCCAAGAGACCCAGTACTTC.

This clonotype was detected only a few times. The rearrangement uses TRBV30 and TRBJ1-5; D ambiguous. Germline CDR1 and CDR2: GTSNPN and SVGIG (reference sequence). Trimming cost V 3 bases and J 3 bases, with 9 bases left between them. The CDR3 consists of 13 residues. CDR3 nucleotide sequence: TGTGCCTGGAGCACGCAGAACAATCAGCCCCAGCATTTT. Residues: CAWSTQNNQPQHF.

This chain links TRBV19 with TRBJ1-5; 7 nucleotides agree with TRBD1. Germline CDR1 is LNHDA and CDR2 is SQIVND (reference sequence). CDR3 length equals 14 residues. The V segment lost 5 bases and the J segment 4 bases; nucleotides outside the gene matches: 5. CDR3 sequence: CASSPDRINQPQHF. CDR3 bases: TGTGCCAGTAGTCCGGACAGGATAAATCAGCCCCAGCATTTT.

A single count supports this clonotype. The rearrangement links TRBV12-3 or TRBV12-4 to TRBJ2-7; 10 bases are a match to TRBD1. The V gene end was trimmed by 6 bases and the J gene end by 12 bases; junction bases not matched to a gene: 5. CDR3 size: 11 residues. The DNA of the CDR3 is TGTGCCAGCAGCCGGACAGGGGGGTCGTACTTC. This codes for CASSRTGGSYF.